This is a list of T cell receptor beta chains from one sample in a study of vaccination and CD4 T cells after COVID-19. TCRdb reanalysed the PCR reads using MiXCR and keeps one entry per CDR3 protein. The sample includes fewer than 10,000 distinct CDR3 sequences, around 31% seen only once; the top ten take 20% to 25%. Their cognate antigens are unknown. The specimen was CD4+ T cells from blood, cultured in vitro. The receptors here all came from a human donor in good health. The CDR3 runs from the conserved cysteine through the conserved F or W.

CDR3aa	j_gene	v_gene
CASSSPSRLSSYEQYF	TRBJ2-7	TRBV6-2/TRBV6-3
CASTGQGYGYTF	TRBJ1-2	TRBV27
CASSSDTRREYGYTF	TRBJ1-2	TRBV7-6
CASSLTSPGPGSFGGKYYNEQFF	TRBJ2-1	TRBV7-3
CASSVNGGETQYF	TRBJ2-5	TRBV6-4
CAISESRDLYGYTF	TRBJ1-2	TRBV10-3
CASSGRTDTQYF	TRBJ2-3	TRBV6-1
CASSRGGPTDTQYF	TRBJ2-3	TRBV6-1
CASSLGVQTYNEQFF	TRBJ2-1	TRBV7-2
CASSLSATGPYGYTF	TRBJ1-2	TRBV28
CASSFTIGWVGDTEAFF	TRBJ1-1	TRBV28
CASIRGGPYEQYF	TRBJ2-7	TRBV6-4
CSGQASSYEQYF	TRBJ2-7	TRBV20-1
CASSIFQGSGRGDTQYF	TRBJ2-3	TRBV28
CASSPPSRDTGELFF	TRBJ2-2	TRBV4-2
CASRQFSNQPQHF	TRBJ1-5	TRBV27
CASSQHRGGETQYF	TRBJ2-5	TRBV23-1
CASSSSAPLAEDFPGELFF	TRBJ2-2	TRBV7-2
CSVAAGGFGYTF	TRBJ1-2	TRBV29-1
CASSPTSNQPQHF	TRBJ1-5	TRBV11-2
CASKVTTSTGELFF	TRBJ2-2	TRBV19
CASRRADPTGELFF	TRBJ2-2	TRBV7-2
CASSEGKLAGGADTQYF	TRBJ2-3	TRBV2
CSATIGLAYEQYF	TRBJ2-7	TRBV20-1
CSAKWGEGRYEQYF	TRBJ2-7	TRBV20-1
CASSEAGGGSQPQHF	TRBJ1-5	TRBV6-1
CASSFGDRAYGYTF	TRBJ1-2	TRBV12-3/TRBV12-4
CASSIMGGADYGYTF	TRBJ1-2	TRBV19
CSVDRVNTEAFF	TRBJ1-1	TRBV29-1
CASTKVVGYQPQHF	TRBJ1-5	TRBV6-1
CASSHRLGAGTVHEQYF	TRBJ2-7	TRBV6-2/TRBV6-3
CASTDRGRGPYEQYF	TRBJ2-7	TRBV5-4
CASSLARRSTYGYTF	TRBJ1-2	TRBV7-2
CASRPDSDEQFF	TRBJ2-1	TRBV2
CASTDSTGGNQPQHF	TRBJ1-5	TRBV12-3/TRBV12-4
CASSYSMWQGSYEQYF	TRBJ2-7	TRBV6-2/TRBV6-3
CSATRSLGGSYNEQFF	TRBJ2-1	TRBV20-1
CASSLGQGSYNYGYTF	TRBJ1-2	TRBV7-9
CASSYERNPNQPQHF	TRBJ1-5	TRBV6-5
CAISDSGTGTEQYF	TRBJ2-7	TRBV10-3
CASSYGGTDTQYF	TRBJ2-3	TRBV5-1